This TCR beta chain emerged from a study of shared clonotypes between healthy human individuals. Every subset had its genomic DNA shared out evenly among several immunoSEQ plates. Sequencing was performed with immunoSEQ multiplex PCR; in TCRdb, only in-frame clones are kept and a portion is missing. The top ten hold more than 0.9% of the sample, which has some 2 million clones, 85% to 95% seen once. As concerns this clone: Its antigen remains unknown.

General study points: Rarefaction exposed incomplete sorted-subset sequencing despite large depth. Around 5% was the fraction of naive CD4 clonotypes found shared across four donors.

It was CD45RO-negative cells, positively selected for CCR7, that made up naive CD8 cells, with terminally differentiated effector memory CD45RA+ cells excluded. The CDR3 has 18 residues. V was clipped by 1 base and J by 0 bases; unmatched bases: 8. The germline CDR1 and CDR2 sequences are LGHNA and YSLEER. This clonotype was obtained from a man aged 18 to 29 in good health. The chain recombines TRBV4-3 with TRBJ2-7, with 11 bases lining up with TRBD2. Material: naive CD8+ T cells sorted from blood. This chain's CDR3 is CASSQGLAGSLFSYEQYF. The CDR3 nucleotides read TGCGCCAGCAGCCAAGGACTAGCGGGGTCACTCTTCTCCTACGAGCAGTACTTC.